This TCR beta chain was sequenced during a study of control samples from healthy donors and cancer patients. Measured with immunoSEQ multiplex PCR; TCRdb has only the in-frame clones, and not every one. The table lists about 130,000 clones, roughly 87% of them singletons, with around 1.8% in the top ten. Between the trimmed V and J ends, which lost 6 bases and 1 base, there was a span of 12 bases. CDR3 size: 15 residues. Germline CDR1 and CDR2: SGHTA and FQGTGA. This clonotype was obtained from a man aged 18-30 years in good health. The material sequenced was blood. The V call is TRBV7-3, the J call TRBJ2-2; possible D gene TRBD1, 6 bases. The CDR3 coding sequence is TGTGCCAGCAGTCCCGGACAGCAGAACACCGGGGAGCTGTTTTTT. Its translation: CASSPGQQNTGELFF.